The sequence of this TCR beta chain was determined in a study of radiotherapy plus CTLA-4 blockade in lung cancer. Looking at the study overall: Objective responses were recorded in around 18% of patients, with disease control recorded in about 30%. Findings and limits, study-wide: Dynamics of early blood T cell clones, together with interferon-beta, were reportedly the best predictors of response. Researchers report tumor-derived TCR clones expanding in blood after radiotherapy plus ipilimumab.

Assay: immunoSEQ multiplex PCR; the TCRdb copy retains only in-frame clones and omits some. The sample consists of roughly 62,000 clones, roughly 77% of them appearing once. The study treated chemo-refractory metastatic non-small-cell lung cancer patients with focal radiation plus ipilimumab CTLA-4 blockade. Comments on this clone: Antigen specificity is unknown.

The sample consisted of peripheral blood, taken from a patient treated with radiotherapy plus ipilimumab. This TCR derives from a human donor with non-small cell lung cancer who had a complete response to radiotherapy plus ipilimumab.

The CDR3 nucleotides read TGCGCCAGCAGCTCTGACAGGGAGGGCTACGAGCAGTACTTC. It yields the protein CASSSDREGYEQYF. The gene calls are TRBV5-1 and TRBJ2-7; the D gene could be TRBD1 or TRBD2 (7 bases each). The CDR3 extends over 14 amino acids. V was shortened by 3 bases and J by 3 bases, with 13 bases between the two germline ends. Germline V gene sequence: CDR1 SGHRS, CDR2 YFSETQ.